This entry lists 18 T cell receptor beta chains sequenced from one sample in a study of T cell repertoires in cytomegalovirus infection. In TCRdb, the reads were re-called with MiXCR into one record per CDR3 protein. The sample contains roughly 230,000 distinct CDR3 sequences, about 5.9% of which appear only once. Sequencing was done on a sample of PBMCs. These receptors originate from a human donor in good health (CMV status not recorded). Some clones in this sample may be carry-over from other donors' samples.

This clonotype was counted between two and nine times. CDR3: CSAPQGNTDTQYF. The CDR3 coding sequence is TGCAGTGCTCCACAGGGGAACACAGATACGCAGTATTTT. The chain recombines TRBV20-1 with TRBJ2-3; TRBD1 aligns across 7 bases. V lost 5 bases to trimming and J lost 2 bases; unmatched junction nucleotides: 4. Germline assignment: CDR1 DFQATT and CDR2 SNEGSKA (reference sequence). The CDR3 sequence is 13 residues long.

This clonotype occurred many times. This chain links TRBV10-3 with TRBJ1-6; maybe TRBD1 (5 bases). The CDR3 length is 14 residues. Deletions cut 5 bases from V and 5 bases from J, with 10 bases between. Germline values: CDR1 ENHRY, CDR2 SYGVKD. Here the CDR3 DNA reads TGTGCCATCAGTTTGGACACCCATAATTCACCCCTCCACTTT. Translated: CAISLDTHNSPLHF.

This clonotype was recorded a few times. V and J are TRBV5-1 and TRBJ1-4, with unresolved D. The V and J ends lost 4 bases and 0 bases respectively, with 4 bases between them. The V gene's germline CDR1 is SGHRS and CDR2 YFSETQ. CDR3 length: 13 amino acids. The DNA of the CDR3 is TGCGCCAGCAGCACCACAACTAATGAAAAACTGTTTTTT. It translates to CASSTTTNEKLFF.

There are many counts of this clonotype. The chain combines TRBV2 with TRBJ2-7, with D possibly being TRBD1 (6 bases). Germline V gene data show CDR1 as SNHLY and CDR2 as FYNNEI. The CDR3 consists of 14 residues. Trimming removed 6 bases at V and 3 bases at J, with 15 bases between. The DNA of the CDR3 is TGTGCCAGCAGCCGCCGGGACACCGGCTACGAGCAGTACTTC. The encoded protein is CASSRRDTGYEQYF.

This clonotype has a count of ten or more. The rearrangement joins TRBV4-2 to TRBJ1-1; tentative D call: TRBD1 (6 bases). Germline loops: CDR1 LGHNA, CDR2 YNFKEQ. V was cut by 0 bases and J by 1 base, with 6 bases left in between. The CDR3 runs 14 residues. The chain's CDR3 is CASSQEGANTEAFF. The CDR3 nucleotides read TGTGCCAGCAGCCAAGAGGGGGCGAACACTGAAGCTTTCTTT.

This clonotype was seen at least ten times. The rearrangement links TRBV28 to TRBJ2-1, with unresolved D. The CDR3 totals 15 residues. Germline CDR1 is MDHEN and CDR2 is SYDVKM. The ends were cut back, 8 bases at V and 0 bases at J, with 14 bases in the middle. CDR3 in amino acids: CASGAGLSSYNEQFF. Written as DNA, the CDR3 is TGTGCCAGCGGTGCTGGATTGAGCTCCTACAATGAGCAGTTCTTC.

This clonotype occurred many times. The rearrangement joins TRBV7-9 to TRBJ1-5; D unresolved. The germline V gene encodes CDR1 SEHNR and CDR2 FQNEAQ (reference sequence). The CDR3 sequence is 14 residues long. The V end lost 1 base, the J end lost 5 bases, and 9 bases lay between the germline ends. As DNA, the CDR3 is TGTGCCAGCAGCTTAGACGAGGGTGATCAGCCCCAGCATTTT. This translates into CASSLDEGDQPQHF.

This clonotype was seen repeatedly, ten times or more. The CDR3 sequence is CASSLIGTSGFTDTQYF. In DNA form, the CDR3 reads TGCGCCAGCAGCTTAATAGGGACTAGCGGCTTCACAGATACGCAGTATTTT. The V call is TRBV4-3, the J call TRBJ2-3, with 11 nucleotides matching TRBD2. This CDR3 is built from 17 residues. V lost 5 bases, J lost 2 bases, and 9 bases stayed unmatched. CDR1 is LGHNA and CDR2 is YSLEER in the germline V gene.

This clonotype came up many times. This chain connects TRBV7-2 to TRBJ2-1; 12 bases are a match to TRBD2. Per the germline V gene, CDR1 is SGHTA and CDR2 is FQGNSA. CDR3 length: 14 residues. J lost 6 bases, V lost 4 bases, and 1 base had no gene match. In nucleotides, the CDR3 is TGTGCCAGCAGCTCTAGCGGGGGGGGCAATGAGCAGTTCTTC. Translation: CASSSSGGGNEQFF.

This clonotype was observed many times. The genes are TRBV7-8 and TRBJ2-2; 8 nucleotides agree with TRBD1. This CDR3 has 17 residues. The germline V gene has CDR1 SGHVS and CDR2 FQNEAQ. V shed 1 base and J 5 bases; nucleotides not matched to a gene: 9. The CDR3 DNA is TGTGCCAGCAGCTTAGTAGGGACAGGACTATATACCGGGGAGCTGTTTTTT. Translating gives CASSLVGTGLYTGELFF.

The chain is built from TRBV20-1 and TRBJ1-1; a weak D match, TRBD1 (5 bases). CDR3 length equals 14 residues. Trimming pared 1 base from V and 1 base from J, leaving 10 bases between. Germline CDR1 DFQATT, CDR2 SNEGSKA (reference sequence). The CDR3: CSARASGPNTEAFF. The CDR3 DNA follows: TGCAGTGCTAGAGCCTCAGGGCCGAACACTGAAGCTTTCTTT.

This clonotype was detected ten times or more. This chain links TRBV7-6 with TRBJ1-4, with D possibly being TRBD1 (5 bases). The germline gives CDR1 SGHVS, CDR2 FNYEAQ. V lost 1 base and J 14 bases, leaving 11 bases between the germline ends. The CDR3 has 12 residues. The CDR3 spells CASSLGTIELFF. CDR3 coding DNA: TGTGCCAGCAGCTTAGGGACAATTGAGCTGTTTTTT.

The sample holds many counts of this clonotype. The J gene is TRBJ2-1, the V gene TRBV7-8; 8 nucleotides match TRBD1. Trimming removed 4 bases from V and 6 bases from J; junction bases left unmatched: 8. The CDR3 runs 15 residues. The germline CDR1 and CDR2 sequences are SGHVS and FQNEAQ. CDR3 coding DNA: TGTGCCAGCAGCTATAACCTTGACAGGGGCAATGAGCAGTTCTTC. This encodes CASSYNLDRGNEQFF.

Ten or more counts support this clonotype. The CDR3 DNA reads as TGCAGTGTTCCCTTCAGGGGGAACAAAAACATTCAGTACTTC. This translates into CSVPFRGNKNIQYF. J is TRBJ2-4 and V is TRBV20-1; TRBD1 matches at 7 bases. Germline CDR1 reads DFQATT; CDR2 reads SNEGSKA (reference sequence). The CDR3 is 14 amino acids. V shed 7 bases and J 3 bases; nucleotides not matched to a gene: 9.

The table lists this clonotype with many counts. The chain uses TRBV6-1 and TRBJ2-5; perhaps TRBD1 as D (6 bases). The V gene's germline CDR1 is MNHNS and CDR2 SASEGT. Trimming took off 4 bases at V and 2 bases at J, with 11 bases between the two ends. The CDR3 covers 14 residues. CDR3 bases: TGTGCCAGCAGTGCCCTAGGACAGCAAGAGACCCAGTACTTC. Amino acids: CASSALGQQETQYF.

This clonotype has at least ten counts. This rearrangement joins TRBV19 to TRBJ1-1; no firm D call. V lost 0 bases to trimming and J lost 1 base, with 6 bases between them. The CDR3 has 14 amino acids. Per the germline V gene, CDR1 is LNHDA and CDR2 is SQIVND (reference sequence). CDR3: CASSIDQRNTEAFF. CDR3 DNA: TGTGCCAGTAGTATAGATCAGAGGAACACTGAAGCTTTCTTT.

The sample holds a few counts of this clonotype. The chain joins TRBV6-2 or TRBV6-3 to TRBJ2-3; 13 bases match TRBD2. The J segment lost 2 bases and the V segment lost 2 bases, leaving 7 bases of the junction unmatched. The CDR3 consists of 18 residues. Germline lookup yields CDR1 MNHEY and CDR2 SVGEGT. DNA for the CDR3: TGTGCCAGCAGTTACGACGGACTAGCGGGGGCCCACACAGATACGCAGTATTTT. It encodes CASSYDGLAGAHTDTQYF.

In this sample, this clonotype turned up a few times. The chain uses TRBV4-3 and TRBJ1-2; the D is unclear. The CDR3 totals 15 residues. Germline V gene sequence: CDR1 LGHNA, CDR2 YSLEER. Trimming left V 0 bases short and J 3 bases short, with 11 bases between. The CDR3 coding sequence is TGCGCCAGCAGCCAAGAGAGCGGACTAGACTATGGCTACACCTTC. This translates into CASSQESGLDYGYTF.